This T cell receptor beta chain is drawn from a study of OX40 agonist ivuxolimab in advanced cancers. Across the whole study: Patients in the trial were receiving intravenous ivuxolimab every 2 weeks, at doses of 0.01 to 10 mg/kg.

Produced via immunoSEQ multiplex PCR; TCRdb's table is partial and in-frame only. The sample lists roughly 15,000 clones; 85% to 90% were seen once. The CDR3 loop spans 17 amino acids. Study results and caveats: Compared with CD4+, CD8+ T cells on average had more expanded clones.

This clone has only one observation. Its matching antigen is unknown. The receptor was isolated from an adult with an advanced solid tumor such as melanoma, head and neck, liver or kidney cancer. Material: CD4+ or CD8+ T cells sorted from blood, obtained in a trial of the OX40 agonist ivuxolimab. The chain links TRBV21-1 to TRBJ2-3; the table's D call, TRBD2, was not checked against the DNA. TRBV21-1 is listed as a pseudogene. CDR3 amino acids: CASSKEASGRTADTQYF. As DNA, the CDR3 is TGTGCCAGCAGCAAAGAGGCTAGCGGGAGGACGGCAGATACGCAGTATTTT.